Below are 15 T cell receptor beta chains sequenced from a single sample in a study of blood T cells in healthy people across ages. Combining a sample-barcoded 5' primer with a J-beta primer mix, a second PCR ran for about 6 to 12 cycles. TCRdb fed the 5' RACE reads into MiXCR, producing one record per CDR3 protein. The sample contains 550,000 to 700,000 distinct CDR3 sequences, roughly 29% of which appear only once. The sample taken for sequencing was blood. These receptors all stem from a woman between 65 and 79 years old in good health.

This chain joins TRBV5-1 and TRBJ2-7; D unclear. The CDR3 extends over 16 amino acids. In germline, CDR1 is SGHRS, CDR2 YFSETQ. The V gene lost 1 base and the J gene lost 7 bases, with 21 bases spanning the gap. The CDR3 DNA sequence: TGCGCCAGCAGCTTGTATTTGTCTGTCATCTCATCTGAGCAGTACTTC. As protein: CASSLYLSVISSEQYF.

Note on this clonotype: One junction end disagrees with the germline gene, perhaps due to a read error. The CDR3 DNA is TGCGCCAGCGGCCAATTACTAGCGGGGGGCCAAGAGACCCAGTACTTC. Amino acid sequence: CASGQLLAGGQETQYF. The chain employs TRBV4-3 and TRBJ2-5, with 12 bases fitting TRBD2. The germline CDR1 and CDR2 sequences are LGHNA and YSLEER. The CDR3 loop spans 16 amino acids.

This clonotype came up many times. This chain joins TRBV20-1 and TRBJ2-4, with D perhaps TRBD2 (6 bases). CDR1 and CDR2 (germline): DFQATT, SNEGSKA (reference sequence). The CDR3 extends over 16 amino acids. V was trimmed by 0 bases and J by 1 base, leaving 13 bases between them. CDR3 protein: CSARDGGDVAKNIQYF. CDR3 DNA: TGCAGTGCTAGAGATGGCGGGGACGTTGCCAAAAACATTCAGTACTTC.

This clonotype was seen a handful of times. The rearrangement links TRBV29-1 to TRBJ1-2, with D hard to call. The CDR3 spans 12 residues. V lost 3 bases and J lost 6, with 11 bases in between. Looked up from germline, CDR1 is SQVTM and CDR2 is ANQGSEA. CDR3 nucleotide sequence: TGCAGCGTTGAGGGTAACTGGGATGGCTACACCTTC. This sequence encodes CSVEGNWDGYTF.

V and J are TRBV7-2 and TRBJ2-1; TRBD2 aligns across 13 bases. Germline CDR1 is SGHTA and CDR2 is FQGNSA. The CDR3 is 14 amino acids. V lost 6 bases and J lost 10; bases outside the gene matches: 6. CDR3 in amino acids: CASSSGLAGSEQFF. The CDR3 DNA is TGTGCCAGCAGTTCGGGACTAGCGGGGTCCGAGCAGTTCTTC.

The chain is built from TRBV3-1 and TRBJ2-5, with TRBD2 matching over 7 bases. With 2 bases clipped from V and 0 bases from J, the junction kept 3 bases outside the gene matches. Per the germline V gene, CDR1 is LGHDT and CDR2 is YNNKEL (reference sequence). The CDR3 has 15 amino acids. This CDR3 is CASSQRGVHQETQYF. The CDR3 nucleotides read TGTGCCAGCAGCCAACGGGGGGTACACCAAGAGACCCAGTACTTC.

A remark on this clonotype: Compared with germline, one end of the junction differs, possibly owing to a read error. The rearrangement links TRBV7-6 to TRBJ1-3, with D possibly matching TRBD1 (6 bases). The CDR3 covers 17 residues. Germline V lookup: CDR1 SGHVS, CDR2 FNYEAQ. DNA for the CDR3: TGTGCCAGCAGCTTAGTTCAAGGACAGATCTCTGGAAACACCACATATTTT. Residues: CASSLVQGQISGNTTYF.

This clonotype came up a few times. V is TRBV2 and J is TRBJ1-5; a possible D gene is TRBD1 (5 bases). Germline V gene sequence: CDR1 SNHLY, CDR2 FYNNEI. V lost 10 bases and J lost 1, with 11 bases in between. The CDR3 runs to 13 residues. The DNA for the CDR3 is TGTGCCACCGTCGGGGACAGCAATCAGCCCCAGCATTTT. This sequence encodes CATVGDSNQPQHF.

Only one count was recorded for this clonotype. This sequence joins TRBV7-2 and TRBJ2-1, with D tentatively TRBD2 (5 bases). The germline V gene encodes CDR1 SGHTA and CDR2 FQGNSA. The CDR3 loop spans 13 amino acids. With 2 bases removed from V and 4 bases from J, the gap between germline ends came to 6 bases. CDR3 nucleotide sequence: TGTGCCAGCAGCTTACAGCGGTACAATGAGCAGTTCTTC. Translating gives CASSLQRYNEQFF.

This clonotype was seen at least ten times. This sequence joins TRBV27 and TRBJ1-2; possible D gene TRBD1, 5 bases. The germline V gene encodes CDR1 MNHEY and CDR2 SMNVEV (reference sequence). The CDR3 loop spans 15 amino acids. V lost 6 bases and J 4 bases, leaving 18 bases between the germline ends. The CDR3 here is CASSSPSGAGYGYTF. CDR3 in DNA: TGTGCCAGCAGCTCCCCCAGCGGGGCGGGCTATGGCTACACCTTC.

This clonotype was detected a few times. The rearrangement links TRBV12-5 to TRBJ2-2; D gene uncertain. V gave up 3 bases and J gave up 1 base, with 12 bases separating them. The CDR3 is 16 residues long. Per germline, CDR1 LGHNT and CDR2 FRNRAP. The CDR3: CASGFLLGRNTGELFF. The CDR3 DNA reads as TGTGCTAGTGGTTTCCTGCTGGGTCGGAACACCGGGGAGCTGTTTTTT.

In its sample, this clonotype was seen a few times. The chain uses TRBV11-3 and TRBJ1-4, with TRBD1 identical over 8 bases. V was clipped by 6 bases and J by 10 bases; unmatched bases: 13. Germline V CDR1 and CDR2: SGHNT, YENEEA. This CDR3 is built from 15 residues. CDR3: CASRTSDREMGKLFF. The CDR3, as DNA: TGTGCCAGCAGAACCTCGGACAGGGAAATGGGAAAACTGTTTTTT.

Only a few counts were recorded for this clonotype. The chain links TRBV7-2 to TRBJ2-5; D uncertain. Trimming left V 1 base short and J 5 bases short, with 11 bases between. Per germline, CDR1 SGHTA and CDR2 FQGNSA. This CDR3 spans 14 amino acids. CDR3 DNA sequence: TGTGCCAGCAGCTTAGATCGGGTATTGGAGACCCAGTACTTC. As protein: CASSLDRVLETQYF.

This rearrangement joins TRBV6-5 to TRBJ2-1, with D tentatively TRBD1 or TRBD2 (6 bases each). Germline CDR1 MNHEY, CDR2 SVGAGI. V lost 7 bases and J lost 10, with 20 bases in between. The CDR3 is made up of 14 amino acids. The CDR3 coding sequence is TGTGCCAGCACACGGGGGCCCTTGGCGGACGAGCAGTTCTTC. As protein: CASTRGPLADEQFF.

This rearrangement joins TRBV4-2 to TRBJ2-5; 10 nucleotides line up with TRBD1. This CDR3 region has 15 residues. The ends lost 4 bases at V and 4 bases at J; junction bases unmatched: 6. Germline CDR1 reads LGHNA; CDR2 reads YNFKEQ. The CDR3 spells CASSPKTGGGETQYF. The CDR3 DNA is TGTGCCAGCAGCCCAAAGACAGGGGGCGGAGAGACCCAGTACTTC.